This passage covers 2 T cell receptor beta chains from one sample sequenced in a study of blood T cell repertoires in COVID-19. TCRdb's copy holds only in-frame clones and misses some; the assay was immunoSEQ multiplex PCR. The sample holds about 150,000 clones, over 60% seen once. The sample taken for sequencing was peripheral blood. These receptors came from an elderly woman with acute or convalescent COVID-19.

This chain uses TRBV2 with TRBJ1-2, with TRBD1 matching over 9 bases. CDR3 length: 15 amino acids. The germline CDR1 and CDR2 sequences are SNHLY and FYNNEI. J lost 7 bases, V lost 6 bases, and 12 bases had no gene match. In nucleotides, the CDR3 is TGTGCCAGCAGGTGGGGGACAGGGTCGTCTTCTGGCTACACCTTC. The encoded protein is CASRWGTGSSSGYTF.

The V gene is TRBV24-1, the J gene TRBJ2-5, with D possibly TRBD1 on 7 matching bases. The V gene lost 12 bases and the J gene lost 0 bases, with 22 bases spanning the gap. There are 16 residues in the CDR3. From germline, CDR1 is KGHDR and CDR2 SFDVKD. The CDR3 loop reads CAPWSRGDRHQETQYF. The DNA of the CDR3 is TGTGCCCCATGGAGCAGGGGGGACAGACACCAAGAGACCCAGTACTTC.